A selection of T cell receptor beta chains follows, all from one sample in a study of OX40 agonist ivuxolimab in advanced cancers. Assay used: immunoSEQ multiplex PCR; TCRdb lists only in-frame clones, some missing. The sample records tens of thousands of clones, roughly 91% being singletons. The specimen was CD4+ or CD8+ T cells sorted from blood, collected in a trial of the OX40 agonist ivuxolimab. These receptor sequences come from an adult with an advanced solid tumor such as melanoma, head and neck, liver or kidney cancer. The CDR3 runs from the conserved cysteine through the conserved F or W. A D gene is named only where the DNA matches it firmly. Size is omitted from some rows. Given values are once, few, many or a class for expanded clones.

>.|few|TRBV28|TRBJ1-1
TGTGCCAGCAGCCCCAGGACATACTTGAACACTGAAGCTTTCTTT
CASSPRTYLNTEAFF
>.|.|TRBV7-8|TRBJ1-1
TGTGCCAGCAGCTTAGGGGCAAACACTGAAGCTTTCTTT
CASSLGANTEAFF
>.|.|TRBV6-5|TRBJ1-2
TGTGCCAGCAGTTACTCGTCCCGGGCCCGGGGCTACACCTTC
CASSYSSRARGYTF
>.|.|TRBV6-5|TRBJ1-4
TGTGCCAGCAGTTACAACCGGGCAACTAATGAAAAACTGTTTTTT
CASSYNRATNEKLFF
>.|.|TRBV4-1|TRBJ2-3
TGCGCCAGCAGTTCCGACCCGGGAAAGGCCGATACGCAGTATTTT
CASSSDPGKADTQYF
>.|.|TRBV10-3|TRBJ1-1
TGTGCCATCAGTGAGTCGAAGGGCAGGGGGAACACTGAAGCTTTCTTT
CAISESKGRGNTEAFF
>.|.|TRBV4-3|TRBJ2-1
TGCGCCAGCAGCCAAGAGGGTAGGAAGGTCCGGAACAATGAGCAGTTCTTC
CASSQEGRKVRNNEQFF
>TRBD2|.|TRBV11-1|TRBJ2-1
TGTGCCACGCTGGGACTAGCGGGAGGAAGCAATGAGCAGTTCTTC
CATLGLAGGSNEQFF
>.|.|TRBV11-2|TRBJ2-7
TGTGCCAGCAGCTTAGAGGCTGACAGCTCCTACGAGCAGTACTTC
CASSLEADSSYEQYF
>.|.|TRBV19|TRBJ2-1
TGTGCCAGTAGTATCTCGCTAGACTCCCATATGCGGGAGCAGTTCTTC
CASSISLDSHMREQFF
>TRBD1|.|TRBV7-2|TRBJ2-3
TGTGCCAGCCTCGACAGGGTTTCAGCGGATTTT
CASLDRVSADF
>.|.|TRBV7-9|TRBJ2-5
TGTGCCAGCAGCCTAGGAGGTATCCGCGAGACCCAGTACTTC
CASSLGGIRETQYF
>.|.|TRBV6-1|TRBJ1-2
TGTGCCAGCAGTGAAGGACAGTTCTATGGCTACACCTTC
CASSEGQFYGYTF
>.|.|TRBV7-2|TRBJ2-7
TGTGCCAGCAGCTTTATAGGCTACGAGCAGTACTTC
CASSFIGYEQYF
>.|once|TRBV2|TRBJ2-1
TGTGCCAGCAGTGAAGGGGGTGGAGTTTGTCGGTTCTTC
CASSEGGGVCRFF
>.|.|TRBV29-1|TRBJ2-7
TGCAGCGTTGAAGTACGGGGTCGTGGAGCGTCCTACGAGCAGTACTTC
CSVEVRGRGASYEQYF
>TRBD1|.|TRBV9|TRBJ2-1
TGTGCCAGCAGCGTCGGGGGGACAGGGACCTACAATGAGCAGTTCTTC
CASSVGGTGTYNEQFF
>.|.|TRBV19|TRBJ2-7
TGTGCCAGTAGTATTTCGGGAACTGGCGGCGAGCAGTACTTC
CASSISGTGGEQYF
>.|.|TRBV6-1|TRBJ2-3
TGTGCCAGCAGTGAAGTGTTTCAGGGAACAGATACGCAGTATTTT
CASSEVFQGTDTQYF
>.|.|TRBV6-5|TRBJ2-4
TGTGCCAGCAGTTGGGGGGCCGCCGCGGCCATTCAGTACTTC
CASSWGAAAAIQYF
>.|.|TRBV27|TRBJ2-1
TGTGCCAGCAGTGAATACGGGGGTCATGAGCAGTTCTTC
CASSEYGGHEQFF
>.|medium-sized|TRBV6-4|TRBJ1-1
TGTGCCAGCAGTGAGACCTTCGGGAACACTGAAGCTTTCTTT
CASSETFGNTEAFF
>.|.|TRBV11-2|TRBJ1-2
TGTGCCAGCAGCCCGACAGGTTATAGCTACACCTTC
CASSPTGYSYTF
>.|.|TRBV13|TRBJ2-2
TGTGCCAGCAGCTTGGAAGGGAACACCGGGGAGCTGTTTTTT
CASSLEGNTGELFF
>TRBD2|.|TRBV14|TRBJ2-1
TGTGCCAGCAGCCAAGATGATCCAGCGGGAGGGCCTTCCAATGAGCAGTTCTTC
CASSQDDPAGGPSNEQFF
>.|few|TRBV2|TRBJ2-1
TGTGCCAGCAGTGGGGAAGGGGTCTTAACGGAGCAGTTCTTC
CASSGEGVLTEQFF
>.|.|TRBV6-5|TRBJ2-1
TGTGCCAGCAGTCCGGGCGTGGGGAATGAGCAGTTCTTC
CASSPGVGNEQFF
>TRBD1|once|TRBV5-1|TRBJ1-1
TGCGCCAGCAGCCTGGGGGCGAGACAGGGATTGGAAATCGGAGGCACTGAAGCTTTCTTT
CASSLGARQGLEIGGTEAFF
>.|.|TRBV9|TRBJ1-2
TGTGCCAGCAGCGTAGGCACGGGTAACTATGGCTACACCTTC
CASSVGTGNYGYTF
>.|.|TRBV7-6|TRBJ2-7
TGTGCCAGCAGCTTAACAGCGGAATCCTACGAGCAGTACTTC
CASSLTAESYEQYF
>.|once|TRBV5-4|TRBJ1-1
TGTGCCAGCAGCTTCAAGGGGGTCCACACTGAAGCTTTCTTT
CASSFKGVHTEAFF
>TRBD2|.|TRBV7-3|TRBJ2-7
TGTGCCAGCAGCCCCTCGGGACTAGCGGGAGGGAGGTCCTACGAGCAGTACTTC
CASSPSGLAGGRSYEQYF
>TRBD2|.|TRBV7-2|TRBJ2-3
TGTGCCAGCAGCAGTACTAGCGGAGTCACAGATACGCAGTATTTT
CASSSTSGVTDTQYF
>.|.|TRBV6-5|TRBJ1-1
TGTGCCAGCAGGTCCCAGGGAACTGAAGCTTTCTTT
CASRSQGTEAFF
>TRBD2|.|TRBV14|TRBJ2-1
TGTGCCAGCAGCCATATACTAGCGGGCCTCTACAATGAGCAGTTCTTC
CASSHILAGLYNEQFF
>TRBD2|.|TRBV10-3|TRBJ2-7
TGTGCCATCAGTGAGTGGATCAGCGGGGCTACCTACGAGCAGTACTTC
CAISEWISGATYEQYF
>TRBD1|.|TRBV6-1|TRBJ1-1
TGTGCCAGCCCTCCACCGACAGGGTATGAAGCTTTCTTT
CASPPPTGYEAFF
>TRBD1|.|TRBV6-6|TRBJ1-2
TGTGCCAGCAGTTACTCGGGGGACAGATCCTATGGCTACACCTTC
CASSYSGDRSYGYTF
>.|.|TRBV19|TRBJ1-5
TGTGCCAGTAGTATAGCAGGTAGCAATCAGCCCCAGCATTTT
CASSIAGSNQPQHF
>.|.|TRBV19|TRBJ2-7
TGTGCCAGTAGCGAGGGCAGCCTGGGGCAGTACTTC
CASSEGSLGQYF
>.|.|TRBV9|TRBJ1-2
TGTGCCAGCAGCGTAGCTGAGGCCGAGGAAACTCCCACCAAGCCTAACTATGGCTACACCTTC
CASSVAEAEETPTKPNYGYTF
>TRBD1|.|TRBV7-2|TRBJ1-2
TGTGCCAGCAGCCTCCGGGACAGGGGGCTTCGATATGGCTACACCTTC
CASSLRDRGLRYGYTF
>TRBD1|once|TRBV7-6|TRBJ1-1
TGTGCCAGCAGCCCTACTCAACAGGGGCCGAACACTGAAGCTTTCTTT
CASSPTQQGPNTEAFF
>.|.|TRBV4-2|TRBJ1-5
TGTGCCAGCAGCCAGGAGAAGGGAGGCAATCAGCCCCAGCATTTT
CASSQEKGGNQPQHF
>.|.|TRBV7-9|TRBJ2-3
TGTGCCAGCAGCTATGGAGATACGCAGTATTTT
CASSYGDTQYF